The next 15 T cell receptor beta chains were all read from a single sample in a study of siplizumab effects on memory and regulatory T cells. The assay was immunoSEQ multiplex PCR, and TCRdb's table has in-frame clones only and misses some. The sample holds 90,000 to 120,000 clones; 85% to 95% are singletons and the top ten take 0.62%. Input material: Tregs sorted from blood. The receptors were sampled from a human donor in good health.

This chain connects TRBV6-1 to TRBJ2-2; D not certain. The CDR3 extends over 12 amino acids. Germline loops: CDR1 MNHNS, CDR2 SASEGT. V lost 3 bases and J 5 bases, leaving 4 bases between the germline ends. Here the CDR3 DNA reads TGTGCCAGCAGTGATTTGACCGGGGAGCTGTTTTTT. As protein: CASSDLTGELFF.

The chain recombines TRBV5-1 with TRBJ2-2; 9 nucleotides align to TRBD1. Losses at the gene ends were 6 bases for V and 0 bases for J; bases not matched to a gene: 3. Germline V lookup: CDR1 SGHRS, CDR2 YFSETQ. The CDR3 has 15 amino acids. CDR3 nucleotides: TGCGCCAGCACCCGGACAGGGGCGAACACCGGGGAGCTGTTTTTT. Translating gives CASTRTGANTGELFF.

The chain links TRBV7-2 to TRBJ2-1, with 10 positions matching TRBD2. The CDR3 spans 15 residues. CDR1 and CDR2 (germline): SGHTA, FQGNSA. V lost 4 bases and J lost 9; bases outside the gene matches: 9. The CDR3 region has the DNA TGTGCCAGCAGCTCCCAAGCGGGAGGGCCGGTTGAGCAGTTCTTC. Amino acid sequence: CASSSQAGGPVEQFF.

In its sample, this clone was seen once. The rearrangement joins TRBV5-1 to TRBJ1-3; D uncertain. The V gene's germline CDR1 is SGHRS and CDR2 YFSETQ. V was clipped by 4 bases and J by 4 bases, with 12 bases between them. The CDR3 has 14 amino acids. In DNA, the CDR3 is TGCGCCAGCAGCCCAGATCTAGTCGGAAACACCATATATTTT. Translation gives CASSPDLVGNTIYF.

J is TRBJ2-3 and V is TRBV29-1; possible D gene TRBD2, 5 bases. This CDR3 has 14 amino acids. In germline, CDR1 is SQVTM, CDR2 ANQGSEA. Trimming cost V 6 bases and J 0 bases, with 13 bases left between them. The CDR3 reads CSVKLDLSTDTQYF. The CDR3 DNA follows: TGCAGCGTGAAACTAGACCTTAGCACAGATACGCAGTATTTT.

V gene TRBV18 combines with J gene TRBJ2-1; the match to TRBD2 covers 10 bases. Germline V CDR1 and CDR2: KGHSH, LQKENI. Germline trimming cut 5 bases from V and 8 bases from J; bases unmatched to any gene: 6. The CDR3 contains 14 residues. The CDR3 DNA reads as TGTGCCAGCTCATTCCCTAGCGGGGGTTATGAGCAGTTCTTC. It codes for CASSFPSGGYEQFF.

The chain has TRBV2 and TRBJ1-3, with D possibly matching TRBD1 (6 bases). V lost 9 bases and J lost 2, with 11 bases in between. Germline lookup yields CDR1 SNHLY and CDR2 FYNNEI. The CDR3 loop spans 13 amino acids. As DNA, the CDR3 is TGTGCCAGGACGACAGGAGCTGGAAACACCATATATTTT. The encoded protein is CARTTGAGNTIYF.

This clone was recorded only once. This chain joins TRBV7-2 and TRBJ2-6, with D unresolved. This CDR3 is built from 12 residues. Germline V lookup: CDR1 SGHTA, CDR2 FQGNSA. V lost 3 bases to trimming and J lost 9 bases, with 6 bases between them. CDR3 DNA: TGTGCCAGCAGCTTCTTCAACAACGTCCTGACTTTC. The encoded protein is CASSFFNNVLTF.

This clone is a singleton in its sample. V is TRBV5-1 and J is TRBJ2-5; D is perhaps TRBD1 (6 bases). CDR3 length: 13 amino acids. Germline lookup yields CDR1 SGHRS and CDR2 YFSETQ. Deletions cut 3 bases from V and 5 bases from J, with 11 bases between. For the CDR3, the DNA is TGCGCCAGCAGCTATGGAAGGGGGGAGACCCAGTACTTC. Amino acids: CASSYGRGETQYF. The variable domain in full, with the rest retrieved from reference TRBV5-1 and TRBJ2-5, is KAGVTQTPRYLIKTRGQQVTLSCSPISGHRSVSWYQQTPGQGLQFLFEYFSETQRNKGNFPGRFSGRQFSNSRSEMNVSTLELGDSALYLCASSYGRGETQYFGPGTRLLVL.

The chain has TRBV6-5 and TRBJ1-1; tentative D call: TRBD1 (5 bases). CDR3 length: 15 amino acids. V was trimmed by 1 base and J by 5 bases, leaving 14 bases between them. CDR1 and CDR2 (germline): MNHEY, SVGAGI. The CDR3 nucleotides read TGTGCCAGCAGTTACTTATTGGGGGGGTCGACTGAAGCTTTCTTT. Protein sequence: CASSYLLGGSTEAFF.

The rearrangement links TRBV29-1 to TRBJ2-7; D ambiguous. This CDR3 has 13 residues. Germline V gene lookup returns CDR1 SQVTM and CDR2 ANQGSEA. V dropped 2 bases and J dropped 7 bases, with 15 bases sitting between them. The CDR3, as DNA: TGCAGCGTTGAAACGGACGGCGCACGGGAGCAGTACTTC. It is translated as CSVETDGAREQYF.

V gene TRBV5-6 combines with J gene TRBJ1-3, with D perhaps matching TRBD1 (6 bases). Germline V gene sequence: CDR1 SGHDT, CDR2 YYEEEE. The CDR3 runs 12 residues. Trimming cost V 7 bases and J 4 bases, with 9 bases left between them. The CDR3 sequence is CASSGGGNTIYF. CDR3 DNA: TGTGCCAGCTCCGGGGGCGGAAACACCATATATTTT.

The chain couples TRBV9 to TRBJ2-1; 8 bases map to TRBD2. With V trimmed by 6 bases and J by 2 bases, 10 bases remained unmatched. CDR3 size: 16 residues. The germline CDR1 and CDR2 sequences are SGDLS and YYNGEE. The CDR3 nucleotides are TGTGCCAGCACCGGGGGGGCGGGAGCCCCCTACAATGAGCAGTTCTTC. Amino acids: CASTGGAGAPYNEQFF.

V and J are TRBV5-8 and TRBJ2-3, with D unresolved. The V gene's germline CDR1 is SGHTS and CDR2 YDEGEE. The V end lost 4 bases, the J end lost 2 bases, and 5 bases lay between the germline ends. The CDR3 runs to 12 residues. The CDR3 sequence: CASSPYTDTQYF. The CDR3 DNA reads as TGTGCCAGCAGCCCCTACACAGATACGCAGTATTTT.

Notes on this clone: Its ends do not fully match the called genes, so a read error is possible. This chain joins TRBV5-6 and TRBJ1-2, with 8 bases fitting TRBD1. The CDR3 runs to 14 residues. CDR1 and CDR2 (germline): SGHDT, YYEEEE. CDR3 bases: TGTGCCAGCAGGTTGGCGGGACAGGTCTATGGCTACACCTTC. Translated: CASRLAGQVYGYTF.